This is a list of T cell receptor beta chains from one sample in a study of CD8+ T cells in alopecia areata. The method was immunoSEQ multiplex PCR; TCRdb's version includes in-frame clones alone and lacks a portion of them. The repertoire consists of some 240,000 clones, with 57% occurring once and the leading ten covering 0.45%. Here the sequenced sample was CD4+ T cells sorted from blood, taken at week 0. The receptors were sampled from a human donor with alopecia areata. CDR3s include the opening cysteine and the closing phenylalanine or tryptophan. A D gene is named only where the DNA matches it firmly. Rows give clone size only sometimes, using once, few, many, or a class for an expanded clone.

j_gene: TRBJ2-2
abundance: .
v_gene: TRBV7-3
len: 14
d_gene: TRBD1
CDR3aa: CASSPGTGNGELFF
CDR3nt: TGTGCCAGCAGCCCCGGGACAGGGAACGGGGAGCTGTTTTTT

j_gene: TRBJ2-5
abundance: .
v_gene: TRBV5-6
len: 15
d_gene: TRBD2
CDR3aa: CASSLTGLAGETQYF
CDR3nt: TGTGCCAGCAGCCTCACCGGACTAGCGGGAGAGACCCAGTACTTC

j_gene: TRBJ1-1
abundance: .
v_gene: TRBV5-5
len: 13
d_gene: .
CDR3aa: CASSFVADTEAFF
CDR3nt: TGTGCCAGCAGCTTTGTTGCGGACACTGAAGCTTTCTTT

j_gene: TRBJ1-5
abundance: .
v_gene: TRBV9
len: 13
d_gene: .
CDR3aa: CASSVGPNQPQHF
CDR3nt: TGTGCCAGCAGCGTGGGTCCCAATCAGCCCCAGCATTTT

j_gene: TRBJ1-5
abundance: .
v_gene: TRBV2
len: 15
d_gene: .
CDR3aa: CASRDSRGFNQPQHF
CDR3nt: TGTGCCAGCAGAGACTCACGGGGCTTCAATCAGCCCCAGCATTTT

j_gene: TRBJ2-1
abundance: .
v_gene: TRBV4-1
len: 17
d_gene: TRBD1
CDR3aa: CASSQAPGQGLYNEQFF
CDR3nt: TGCGCCAGCAGCCAGGCACCGGGACAGGGTCTCTACAATGAGCAGTTCTTC

j_gene: TRBJ2-3
abundance: few
v_gene: TRBV6-1
len: 13
d_gene: .
CDR3aa: CASTAQSTDTQYF
CDR3nt: TGTGCCAGCACAGCCCAGAGTACAGATACGCAGTATTTT

j_gene: TRBJ1-1
abundance: .
v_gene: TRBV1
len: 13
d_gene: .
CDR3aa: CTSSQDLTVYAFF
CDR3nt: TGCACCAGCAGCCAAGATCTCACAGTTTACGCTTTCTTT

j_gene: TRBJ1-1
abundance: once
v_gene: TRBV5-6
len: 14
d_gene: .
CDR3aa: CASSLDPTGTEAFF
CDR3nt: TGTGCCAGCAGCCTGGACCCTACAGGGACTGAAGCTTTCTTT

j_gene: TRBJ2-7
abundance: once
v_gene: TRBV5-1
len: 14
d_gene: .
CDR3aa: CASSGGFRGYEQYF
CDR3nt: TGCGCCAGCAGCGGCGGGTTCAGGGGTTACGAGCAGTACTTC

j_gene: TRBJ1-6
abundance: .
v_gene: TRBV10-3
len: 14
d_gene: TRBD1
CDR3aa: CAIRDRGSNSPLHF
CDR3nt: TGTGCCATCAGGGACAGGGGCAGTAATTCACCCCTCCACTTT

j_gene: TRBJ2-1
abundance: .
v_gene: TRBV4-2
len: 16
d_gene: TRBD2
CDR3aa: CASSRTTSGILNEQFF
CDR3nt: TGTGCCAGCAGCCGTACTACTAGCGGGATTTTAAATGAGCAGTTCTTC

j_gene: TRBJ2-7
abundance: .
v_gene: TRBV4-2
len: 15
d_gene: TRBD1
CDR3aa: CASSQSGTGAEEQYF
CDR3nt: TGTGCCAGCAGCCAATCCGGGACAGGGGCGGAGGAGCAGTACTTC

j_gene: TRBJ2-4
abundance: .
v_gene: TRBV7-3
len: 17
d_gene: TRBD2
CDR3aa: CASSLGLAGGTKNIQYF
CDR3nt: TGTGCCAGCAGCTTAGGACTAGCGGGAGGAACCAAAAACATTCAGTACTTC

j_gene: TRBJ2-2
abundance: .
v_gene: TRBV29-1
len: 13
d_gene: .
CDR3aa: CSVEGQPTGELFF
CDR3nt: TGCAGCGTTGAAGGGCAGCCTACCGGGGAGCTGTTTTTT

j_gene: TRBJ2-3
abundance: .
v_gene: TRBV29-1
len: 12
d_gene: .
CDR3aa: CSVESRGFTQYF
CDR3nt: TGCAGCGTTGAGAGTCGGGGGTTCACGCAGTATTTT

j_gene: TRBJ1-4
abundance: .
v_gene: TRBV2
len: 15
d_gene: .
CDR3aa: CASSEVGATNEKLFF
CDR3nt: TGTGCCAGCAGTGAAGTCGGAGCAACTAATGAAAAACTGTTTTTT

j_gene: TRBJ1-6
abundance: .
v_gene: TRBV27
len: 16
d_gene: .
CDR3aa: CASSPRGDRYNSPLHF
CDR3nt: TGTGCCAGCAGTCCCCGGGGGGATAGGTATAATTCACCCCTCCACTTT

j_gene: TRBJ2-3
abundance: .
v_gene: TRBV7-9
len: 14
d_gene: .
CDR3aa: CATRWGGTTDTQYF
CDR3nt: TGTGCCACAAGATGGGGGGGCACCACAGATACGCAGTATTTT

j_gene: TRBJ1-1
abundance: few
v_gene: TRBV29-1
len: 13
d_gene: .
CDR3aa: CSVAAVQHNQAFF
CDR3nt: TGCAGCGTTGCGGCAGTTCAGCATAATCAAGCTTTCTTT

j_gene: TRBJ1-1
abundance: once
v_gene: TRBV20-1
len: 10
d_gene: .
CDR3aa: CSATGAEAFF
CDR3nt: TGCAGTGCTACGGGGGCTGAAGCTTTCTTT

j_gene: TRBJ2-7
abundance: .
v_gene: TRBV5-5
len: 13
d_gene: .
CDR3aa: CASRPDPSYEQYF
CDR3nt: TGTGCCAGCAGACCTGATCCCTCCTACGAGCAGTACTTC

j_gene: TRBJ1-2
abundance: .
v_gene: TRBV29-1
len: 15
d_gene: TRBD1
CDR3aa: CSVVGQEASNYGYTF
CDR3nt: TGCAGCGTGGTCGGACAGGAGGCATCTAACTATGGCTACACCTTC

j_gene: TRBJ2-7
abundance: .
v_gene: TRBV4-1
len: 16
d_gene: TRBD1
CDR3aa: CASSQVRGLSPYEQYF
CDR3nt: TGCGCCAGCAGCCAAGTCAGGGGGCTAAGTCCCTACGAGCAGTACTTC

j_gene: TRBJ1-1
abundance: .
v_gene: TRBV19
len: 13
d_gene: TRBD1
CDR3aa: CAGRTGPNTEAFF
CDR3nt: TGTGCCGGGCGGACAGGGCCGAACACTGAAGCTTTCTTT

j_gene: TRBJ1-1
abundance: .
v_gene: TRBV5-1
len: 13
d_gene: TRBD1
CDR3aa: CASSPQGATEAFF
CDR3nt: TGCGCCAGCAGCCCCCAGGGGGCCACTGAAGCTTTCTTT

j_gene: TRBJ2-1
abundance: few
v_gene: TRBV29-1
len: 11
d_gene: .
CDR3aa: CSVVFYHEQFF
CDR3nt: TGCAGCGTTGTCTTTTATCATGAGCAGTTCTTC

j_gene: TRBJ1-2
abundance: .
v_gene: TRBV11-2
len: 15
d_gene: .
CDR3aa: CASSPGGYRNYGYTF
CDR3nt: TGTGCCAGCAGCCCGGGCGGTTACAGGAACTATGGCTACACCTTC

j_gene: TRBJ1-1
abundance: .
v_gene: TRBV29-1
len: 11
d_gene: .
CDR3aa: CSVQTVTEAFF
CDR3nt: TGCAGCGTGCAAACTGTCACTGAAGCTTTCTTT

j_gene: TRBJ1-6
abundance: .
v_gene: TRBV30
len: 15
d_gene: TRBD1
CDR3aa: CASSLGQGGHSPLHF
CDR3nt: TGTGCCTCGAGTCTCGGACAGGGTGGTCATTCACCCCTCCACTTT

j_gene: TRBJ2-5
abundance: .
v_gene: TRBV7-9
len: 16
d_gene: TRBD2
CDR3aa: CASSLASSGRGKTQYF
CDR3nt: TGTGCCAGCAGCTTAGCGTCCAGCGGGAGGGGGAAGACCCAGTACTTC

j_gene: TRBJ2-3
abundance: .
v_gene: TRBV5-1
len: 15
d_gene: .
CDR3aa: CASSFETDRTDTQYF
CDR3nt: TGCGCCAGCAGCTTCGAGACAGACCGCACAGATACGCAGTATTTT

j_gene: TRBJ1-1
abundance: .
v_gene: TRBV9
len: 14
d_gene: .
CDR3aa: CASSRKGRNTEAFF
CDR3nt: TGTGCCAGCAGCCGAAAGGGTAGGAACACTGAAGCTTTCTTT

j_gene: TRBJ2-5
abundance: few
v_gene: TRBV23-1
len: 14
d_gene: TRBD2
CDR3aa: CASRGASGRRTQYF
CDR3nt: TGCGCCAGCAGAGGGGCTAGCGGGAGAAGGACCCAGTACTTC

j_gene: TRBJ1-6
abundance: once
v_gene: TRBV9
len: 13
d_gene: .
CDR3aa: CASSVERDSPLHF
CDR3nt: TGTGCCAGCAGCGTAGAAAGGGACTCACCCCTCCACTTT

j_gene: TRBJ1-1
abundance: .
v_gene: TRBV30
len: 13
d_gene: .
CDR3aa: CAWREQTNTEAFF
CDR3nt: TGTGCCTGGAGGGAACAGACGAACACTGAAGCTTTCTTT

j_gene: TRBJ1-5
abundance: .
v_gene: TRBV27
len: 17
d_gene: .
CDR3aa: CASSRPAGFISNQPQHF
CDR3nt: TGTGCCAGCAGCAGACCCGCAGGGTTCATCAGCAATCAGCCCCAGCATTTT

j_gene: TRBJ1-3
abundance: .
v_gene: TRBV29-1
len: 16
d_gene: .
CDR3aa: CSVLGGPGFSGNTIYF
CDR3nt: TGCAGCGTTTTAGGCGGACCAGGGTTCTCTGGAAACACCATATATTTT

j_gene: TRBJ2-5
abundance: .
v_gene: TRBV5-1
len: 15
d_gene: TRBD2
CDR3aa: CASSAGTSGRETQYF
CDR3nt: TGCGCCAGCAGCGCGGGGACTAGCGGGAGAGAGACCCAGTACTTC

j_gene: TRBJ2-1
abundance: .
v_gene: TRBV29-1
len: 12
d_gene: TRBD2
CDR3aa: CSVGLAGDDEFF
CDR3nt: TGCAGCGTTGGGCTAGCGGGAGATGATGAGTTCTTC

j_gene: TRBJ2-3
abundance: .
v_gene: TRBV30
len: 15
d_gene: TRBD2
CDR3aa: CAWDPLAGSTDTQYF
CDR3nt: TGTGCCTGGGACCCACTAGCGGGCAGCACAGATACGCAGTATTTT

j_gene: TRBJ1-1
abundance: once
v_gene: TRBV14
len: 14
d_gene: TRBD1
CDR3aa: CASSPPQGAAEAFF
CDR3nt: TGTGCCAGCAGCCCCCCACAGGGGGCCGCTGAAGCTTTCTTT

j_gene: TRBJ2-7
abundance: few
v_gene: TRBV30
len: 13
d_gene: TRBD2
CDR3aa: CAWNLKSGNEQYF
CDR3nt: TGTGCCTGGAACCTTAAGAGCGGGAACGAGCAGTACTTC

j_gene: TRBJ2-1
abundance: .
v_gene: TRBV6-5
len: 12
d_gene: .
CDR3aa: CASSSPGTGQFF
CDR3nt: TGTGCCAGCAGTTCACCCGGGACTGGGCAGTTCTTC

j_gene: TRBJ2-7
abundance: .
v_gene: TRBV25-1
len: 13
d_gene: .
CDR3aa: CASSEGRNYEQYF
CDR3nt: TGTGCCAGCAGTGAGGGACGGAACTACGAGCAGTACTTC